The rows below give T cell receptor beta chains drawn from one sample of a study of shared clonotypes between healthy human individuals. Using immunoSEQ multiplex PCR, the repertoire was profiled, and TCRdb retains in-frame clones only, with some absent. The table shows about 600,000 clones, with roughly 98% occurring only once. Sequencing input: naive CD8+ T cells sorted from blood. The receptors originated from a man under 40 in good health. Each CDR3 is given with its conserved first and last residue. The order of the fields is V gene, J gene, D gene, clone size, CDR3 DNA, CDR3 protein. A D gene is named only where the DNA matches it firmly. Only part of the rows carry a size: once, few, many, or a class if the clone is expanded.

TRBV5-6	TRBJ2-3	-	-	TGTGCCAGCAGCTTGGTGACCGGGGCAGATACGCAGTATTTT	CASSLVTGADTQYF
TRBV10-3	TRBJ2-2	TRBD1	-	TGTGCCATCAGTGAAGGGACAGGGTTTAACACCGGGGAGCTGTTTTTT	CAISEGTGFNTGELFF
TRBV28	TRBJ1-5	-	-	TGTGCCAGCAGTTTACTCCGGACCATCAGGCCCCAGCATTTT	CASSLLRTIRPQHF
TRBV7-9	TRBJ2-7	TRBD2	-	TGTGCCAGCAGCTTACTTAGCGGGGTCGCGTACGAGCAGTACTTC	CASSLLSGVAYEQYF
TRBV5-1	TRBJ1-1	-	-	TGCGCCAGCAGCCCCTTAGACAGAACTGAAGCTTTCTTT	CASSPLDRTEAFF
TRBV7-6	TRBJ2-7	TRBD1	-	TGTGCCAGCAGCCTGAGGACAGGGGGCGTCGAGCAGTACTTC	CASSLRTGGVEQYF
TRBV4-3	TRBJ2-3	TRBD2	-	TGCGCCAGCAGCCAAGATTGGGCTGTAGGACTAGCGGCAACAGATACGCAGTATTTT	CASSQDWAVGLAATDTQYF
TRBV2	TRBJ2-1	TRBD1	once	TGTGCCAGCATCGAAGGGGACAGGTCAGGGTTGAATGAGCAGTTCTTC	CASIEGDRSGLNEQFF
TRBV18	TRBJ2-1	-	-	TGTGCCAGCTCACCGCAGACCAGATCGGCACCGGGTGAGCAGTTCTTC	CASSPQTRSAPGEQFF
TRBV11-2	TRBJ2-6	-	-	TGTGCCAGCGTCCAGTGGGGGTCTGGGGCCAACGTCCTGACTTTC	CASVQWGSGANVLTF
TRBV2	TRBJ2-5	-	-	TGTGCCAGCAGTGATCTGACAGGCCAAGAGACCCAGTACTTC	CASSDLTGQETQYF
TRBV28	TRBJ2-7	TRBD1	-	TGTGCCAGCAGTTTCCTACAGGGGGCCTACTACGAGCAGTACTTC	CASSFLQGAYYEQYF
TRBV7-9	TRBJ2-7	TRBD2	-	TGTGCCAGCAGCCCGGGGACTAGCCCCTGGCACCCCTACGAGCAGTACTTC	CASSPGTSPWHPYEQYF
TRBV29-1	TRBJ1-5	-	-	TGCAGCGTTGAGGAAGGCGGTCAGCCCCAGCATTTT	CSVEEGGQPQHF
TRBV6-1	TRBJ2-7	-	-	TGTGCCAGCAGTGATCGACTATCCCACGAGCAGTACTTC	CASSDRLSHEQYF
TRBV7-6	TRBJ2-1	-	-	TGTGCCAGCAGCTTAGAGGGGGAGTACAATGAGCAGTTCTTC	CASSLEGEYNEQFF
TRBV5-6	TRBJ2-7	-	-	TGTGCCAGCAGCTGGGGGGCGGGAGCCGTCGAGCAGTACTTC	CASSWGAGAVEQYF
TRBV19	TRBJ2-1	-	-	TGTGCCAGTAGTATAAGTATATACGAGCAGTTCTTC	CASSISIYEQFF
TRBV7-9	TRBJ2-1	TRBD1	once	TGTGCCAGCAGCTTAGAGGGACAGGTCAATGAGCAGTTCTTC	CASSLEGQVNEQFF
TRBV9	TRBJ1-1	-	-	TGTGCCAGCAGCGGTTCCATGAACACTGAAGCTTTCTTT	CASSGSMNTEAFF
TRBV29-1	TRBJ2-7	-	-	TGCAGCGTTGGAGGACAGTTTGCCTACGAGCAGTACTTC	CSVGGQFAYEQYF
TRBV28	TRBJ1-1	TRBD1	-	TGTGCCAGCACCTCAGTACAGGGGGTTACTGAAGCTTTCTTT	CASTSVQGVTEAFF
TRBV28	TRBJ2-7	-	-	TGTGCCAGCAGTTTATTACGGGACGCCTCCTACGAGCAGTACTTC	CASSLLRDASYEQYF
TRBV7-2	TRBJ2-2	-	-	TGTGCCAGCAGCTTTTTTTCCGGCGGCACCGGGGAGCTGTTTTTT	CASSFFSGGTGELFF
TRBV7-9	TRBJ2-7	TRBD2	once	TGTGCCAGCAGCTCCTTGGGAGCGGGAGGGGATCTGGAGCAGTACTTC	CASSSLGAGGDLEQYF
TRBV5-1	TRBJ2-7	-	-	TGCGCCAGCAGCTTGGGAATGGGAGTACCATCCTACGAGCAGTACTTC	CASSLGMGVPSYEQYF
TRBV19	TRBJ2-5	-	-	TGTGCCAGTAGTACATCGACCCCGGAGACCCAGTACTTC	CASSTSTPETQYF
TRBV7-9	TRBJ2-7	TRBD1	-	TGTGCCAGCAGCCACCCGGGACAGATCATTTACGAGCAGTACTTC	CASSHPGQIIYEQYF